This T cell receptor (beta chain) was sequenced in a study of blood T cell repertoires in COVID-19. Overall study: Some COVID-19 samples were acute and others convalescent; all came from the United States, Italy and Spain. T cells, B-cell-depleted T cells, or PBMCs supplied cDNA or gDNA.

This clone has a handful of counts. How the authors handled the data: Counts of nucleated cells, estimated from reference gene primer amplification, were obtained. TCRdb keeps only in-frame clones here, not all; method: immunoSEQ multiplex PCR. V and J calls plus clone size are reproduced from that table; the DNA served to infer D and trimming. The data contain about 230,000 clones, around 83% of them singletons. Germline lookup yields CDR1 MGHRA and CDR2 YSYEKL. J lost 0 bases, V lost 3 bases, and 2 bases had no gene match. The CDR3 totals 15 residues. This clonotype originated in a woman between 50 and 59 years old with acute or convalescent COVID-19. The sample comprised peripheral blood. The chain uses TRBV4-1 and TRBJ1-1, with TRBD1 matching over 9 bases. The CDR3 is CASSHTGGLNTEAFF. The DNA for the CDR3 is TGCGCCAGCAGCCACACAGGGGGCTTGAACACTGAAGCTTTCTTT.